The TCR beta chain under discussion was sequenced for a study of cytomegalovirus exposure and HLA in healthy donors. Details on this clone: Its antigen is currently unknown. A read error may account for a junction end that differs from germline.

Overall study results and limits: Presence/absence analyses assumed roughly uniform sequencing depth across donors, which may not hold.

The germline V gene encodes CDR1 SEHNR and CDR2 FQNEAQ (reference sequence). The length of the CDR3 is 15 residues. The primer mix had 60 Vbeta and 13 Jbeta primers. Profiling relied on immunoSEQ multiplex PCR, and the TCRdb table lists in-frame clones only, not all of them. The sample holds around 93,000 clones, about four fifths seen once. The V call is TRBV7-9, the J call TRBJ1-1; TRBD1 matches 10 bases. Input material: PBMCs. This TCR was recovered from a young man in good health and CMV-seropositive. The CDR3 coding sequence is TGTTCCAGCAGCCAACCGGGACAGGGGAGAGATGAAGCTTTCTTT. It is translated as CSSSQPGQGRDEAFF.